The 18 T cell receptor beta chains presented below share a single source sample, sequenced in a study of CD8 T cells in ankylosing spondylitis. Their cognate antigens are unknown. TCRdb re-derived calls from the 5' RACE reads in MiXCR, one entry per CDR3 protein. The sample yields 700,000 to 1,000,000 distinct CDR3 sequences, approximately 12% seen once. Study-level findings and limits: One TCR beta motif, made up of eight highly homologous variants, appeared characteristic of ankylosing spondylitis blood.

Sequencing was done on a sample of blood, either unsorted or a sorted T cell fraction (not recorded which). The receptors shown here come from a male donor with ankylosing spondylitis.

V usage is TRBV6-2 or TRBV6-3 and J usage is TRBJ2-7; TRBD2 matches 12 bases. The CDR3 has 16 amino acids. V shed 2 bases, J shed 7 bases, and the junction held 9 bases outside the gene matches. From germline, CDR1 is MNHEY and CDR2 SVGEGT. This chain's CDR3 is CASSYPLLAGGNEQYF. The CDR3, as DNA: TGTGCCAGCAGTTACCCCCTTCTAGCGGGGGGGAATGAGCAGTACTTC.

In this sample, this clonotype is medium-sized. The chain recombines TRBV29-1 with TRBJ2-3; no clear D. Germline CDR1 is SQVTM and CDR2 is ANQGSEA. The CDR3 is made up of 12 amino acids. Trimming pared 4 bases from V and 6 bases from J, leaving 11 bases between. CDR3 sequence reads: CSVVGKGDTQYF. The CDR3 nucleotides are TGCAGCGTTGTCGGAAAAGGGGATACGCAGTATTTT.

The chain is built from TRBV5-1 and TRBJ1-3; D is uncertain. The CDR3 totals 15 residues. V gave up 6 bases and J gave up 4 bases, with 17 bases separating them. Germline CDR1 is SGHRS and CDR2 is YFSETQ. CDR3: CASKDGSYRGNTIYF. The CDR3 nucleotides are TGCGCCAGCAAAGATGGTTCTTACCGAGGAAACACCATATATTTT.

The chain uses TRBV19 and TRBJ1-2, with 12 bases fitting TRBD1. CDR3 size: 15 residues. Germline V gene sequence: CDR1 LNHDA, CDR2 SQIVND (reference sequence). V was pared by 5 bases and J by 7 bases, with 8 bases of the junction left unmatched. This CDR3 reads CASSPSGTGGGGYTF. The CDR3 bases are TGTGCCAGTAGTCCTTCCGGGACAGGGGGCGGTGGCTACACCTTC.

This clonotype has a count of ten or more. The chain combines TRBV12-3 or TRBV12-4 with TRBJ1-1, with D uncertain. V was pared by 4 bases and J by 0 bases, with 12 bases between. The CDR3 consists of 15 residues. The CDR3 protein is CASSYQSLMNTEAFF. As DNA, the CDR3 is TGTGCCAGCAGTTATCAGAGCCTCATGAACACTGAAGCTTTCTTT.

This clonotype occurred a few times. This sequence joins TRBV5-1 and TRBJ2-7; D call uncertain. Trimming cost V 3 bases and J 5 bases, with 12 bases left between them. CDR1 is SGHRS, CDR2 YFSETQ, per germline. The CDR3 consists of 13 residues. The CDR3 spells CASSSQVRNEQYF. Written as DNA, the CDR3 is TGCGCCAGCAGCTCCCAGGTTCGGAACGAGCAGTACTTC.

This clonotype was found many times. The rearrangement joins TRBV5-1 to TRBJ2-1, with D perhaps given as TRBD1 or TRBD2 (5 bases each). Trimming removed 1 base from V and 9 bases from J, with 17 bases in between. The germline V gene has CDR1 SGHRS and CDR2 YFSETQ. The length of the CDR3 is 15 residues. The CDR3 loop is CASSLRASRGTEQFF. The CDR3 DNA follows: TGCGCCAGCAGCTTGAGGGCGTCCCGGGGCACTGAGCAGTTCTTC.

The V and J genes are TRBV19 and TRBJ2-1, with a possible D match to TRBD1 (6 bases). The germline V and J ends were trimmed by 4 bases and 12 bases, with 16 bases remaining between them. Per the germline V gene, CDR1 is LNHDA and CDR2 is SQIVND (reference sequence). The CDR3 has 13 amino acids. The CDR3 bases are TGTGCCAGTAGTAGAGGGACAACAAATCCGCAGTTCTTC. Amino acid sequence: CASSRGTTNPQFF.

The gene calls are TRBV29-1 and TRBJ2-7, with 11 bases aligning to TRBD1. The CDR3 sequence is 16 residues long. CDR1 SQVTM and CDR2 ANQGSEA come from the germline V gene. V dropped 6 bases and J dropped 2; count of bases not matched to a gene: 12. CDR3 bases: TGCAGCGTCCTTAGGGCGGGACAGGGGGTACCCTACGAGCAGTACTTC. Translated: CSVLRAGQGVPYEQYF.

This clonotype was seen only a few times. This chain connects TRBV5-1 to TRBJ2-3; 7 bases line up with TRBD1. This CDR3 comprises 11 residues. J lost 11 bases, V lost 3 bases, and 3 bases had no gene match. Germline V gene data show CDR1 as SGHRS and CDR2 as YFSETQ. CDR3 DNA: TGCGCCAGCAGCTGGGACAGAAGGCAGTATTTT. Amino acid sequence: CASSWDRRQYF.

This clonotype has more than one count but fewer than ten. V usage is TRBV7-2 and J usage is TRBJ2-5; 11 bases map to TRBD2. The trim removed 2 bases at V and 4 bases at J, leaving 6 bases unmatched. There are 16 residues in the CDR3. Looked up from germline, CDR1 is SGHTA and CDR2 is FQGNSA. The CDR3 region has the DNA TGTGCCAGCAGCTTAAATAGCGGGAGGGGGGCAGAGACCCAGTACTTC. It specifies CASSLNSGRGAETQYF.

This clonotype was picked up a small number of times. V usage is TRBV6-1 and J usage is TRBJ2-6; a possible D gene is TRBD1 (5 bases). This CDR3 is 14 amino acids long. Germline V gene data show CDR1 as MNHNS and CDR2 as SASEGT. V lost 6 bases and J lost 2, with 8 bases in between. The CDR3 loop reads CASRTAPGANVLTF. The CDR3 DNA sequence: TGTGCCAGCAGGACAGCACCTGGGGCCAACGTCCTGACTTTC.

In this sample, this clonotype turned up a few times. This chain connects TRBV12-3 or TRBV12-4 to TRBJ2-2, with D uncertain. CDR3 length equals 14 residues. V lost 6 bases to trimming and J lost 1 base, with 9 bases between them. The CDR3 here is CASRGKGNTGELFF. In nucleotides, the CDR3 is TGTGCCAGCAGAGGGAAGGGGAACACCGGGGAGCTGTTTTTT.

This clonotype occurred a few times. The chain employs TRBV12-3 or TRBV12-4 and TRBJ2-1; D gene ambiguous. The CDR3 is 11 residues long. The CDR3 loop reads CAAAHYNEQFF. Here the CDR3 DNA reads TGTGCTGCAGCGCACTACAATGAGCAGTTCTTC.

CDR3 DNA sequence: TGTGCCAGCAGCTTAGCGCCCCAATATTACGAGCAGTACTTC. This translates into CASSLAPQYYEQYF. V gene TRBV7-2 combines with J gene TRBJ2-7; D is unclear. This CDR3 spans 14 amino acids. V was clipped by 0 bases and J by 4 bases, with 10 bases between them. In germline, CDR1 is SGHTA, CDR2 FQGNSA.

This chain joins TRBV20-1 and TRBJ2-7; 12 positions match TRBD2. Germline V gene data show CDR1 as DFQATT and CDR2 as SNEGSKA (reference sequence). This CDR3 region has 15 residues. With V trimmed by 7 bases and J by 6 bases, 13 bases remained unmatched. Here the CDR3 reads CSVKPPSGGAVEQYF. The CDR3 DNA is TGCAGTGTTAAGCCCCCTAGCGGGGGGGCGGTCGAGCAGTACTTC.

In its sample, this clonotype was seen many times. The chain links TRBV4-1 to TRBJ2-1, with TRBD2 matching 15 bases. Germline CDR1 reads MGHRA; CDR2 reads YSYEKL. The length of the CDR3 is 16 residues. V lost 1 base to trimming and J lost 8 bases; unmatched junction nucleotides: 3. The CDR3 region has the DNA TGCGCCAGCAGCCAAGTTGGACTAGCGGGAGGGCATGAGCAGTTCTTC. Its protein product is CASSQVGLAGGHEQFF.

Comment on this clonotype: One junction end does not reproduce the germline sequence, and a read error may be involved. J is TRBJ2-5 and V is TRBV5-5; D is unresolved. This CDR3 region has 14 residues. The germline V gene has CDR1 SGHKS and CDR2 YYEKEE (reference sequence). The CDR3 nucleotides read TGTGCCAGCAGCTTGGAGCCCGGCCAAGAGACCAAGTACTTC. Residues: CASSLEPGQETKYF.